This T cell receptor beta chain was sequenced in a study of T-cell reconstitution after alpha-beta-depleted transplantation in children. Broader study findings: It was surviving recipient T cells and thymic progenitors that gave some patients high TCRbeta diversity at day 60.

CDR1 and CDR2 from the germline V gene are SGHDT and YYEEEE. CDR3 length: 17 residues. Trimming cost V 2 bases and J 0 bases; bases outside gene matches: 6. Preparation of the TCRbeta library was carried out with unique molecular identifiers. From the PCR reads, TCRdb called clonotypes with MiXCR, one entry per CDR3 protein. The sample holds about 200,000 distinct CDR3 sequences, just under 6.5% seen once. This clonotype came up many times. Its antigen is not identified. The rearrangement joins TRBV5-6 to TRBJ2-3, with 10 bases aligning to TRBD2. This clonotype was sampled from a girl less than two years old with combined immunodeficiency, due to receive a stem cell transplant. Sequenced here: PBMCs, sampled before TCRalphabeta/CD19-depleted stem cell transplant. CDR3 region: CASSFLAGESSTDTQYF. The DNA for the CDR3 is TGTGCCAGCAGCTTTCTAGCGGGAGAATCTAGCACAGATACGCAGTATTTT.